This T cell receptor beta chain stems from a study of OX40 agonist ivuxolimab in advanced cancers. For the study in its entirety: Ivuxolimab was an agonistic, fully human IgG2 monoclonal antibody directed against OX40 (CD134), a costimulatory receptor. Prior anti-PD-1, anti-PD-L1 or anti-CTLA-4 therapy was permitted, and roughly two fifths of dose-escalation patients had received checkpoint inhibitors. Of the 50 to 55 dose-escalation patients, hepatocellular carcinoma was present in 19, melanoma in approximately 15, renal cell carcinoma in 9 and head and neck cancer in 9. Three dose-escalation patients achieved partial responses, one with hepatocellular carcinoma and two with cutaneous melanoma. The paper reports the monotherapy dose-escalation portion (N of about 47 patients) of the phase I ivuxolimab trial. Intravenous ivuxolimab was administered to patients every 2 weeks at six dose levels: 0.01, 0.1, 0.3, 1.5, 3 and 10 mg/kg. A male proportion of roughly 80% and a mean age of around 60 years, ranging from about 20 to 80, were recorded for the dose-escalation cohort. The purpose of peripheral TCRbeta sequencing was to test whether ivuxolimab changed TCR sequence diversity and led to clonal T-cell expansion. Study-level results and caveats: Which antigens the clonally expanded peripheral T cells were specific for was not determined. Low levels of normalized T-cell clonal expansion were also seen in some nonresponding patients. At doses from 0.1 to 3.0 mg/kg, clonal expansion was seen in both CD4+ and CD8+ blood T cells between baseline and week 6. After ivuxolimab, CD8+ T cells had more expanded clones than CD4+ T cells on average. In the 0.1-3.0 mg/kg groups, partial responders were among the patients with the lowest normalized peripheral clonal expansion, particularly in CD8+ T cells.

The CDR3 measures 14 amino acids from cysteine to phenylalanine. The only DNA kept is the CDR3, 42 bases in frame from the first base. The junction shows trimming of 8 bases on V and 1 base on J, and the gene matches do not reach 3 bases of it. The germline V gene supplies CDR1 MDHEN and CDR2 SYDVKM. Patients with autoimmune disease history or receiving systemic immunosuppression were excluded from the trial. Peripheral blood for TCR sequencing was collected from all dose cohorts at baseline, on cycle 4 day 1, and on cycle 7 day 1. Samples were obtained from an open-label, multicenter, first-in-human phase I dose-escalation trial of ivuxolimab. Adults with locally advanced or metastatic melanoma, renal cell carcinoma, hepatocellular carcinoma or head and neck squamous cell carcinoma were enrolled in the trial. Before TCR sequencing, CD4+ T cells and CD8+ T cells from peripheral blood were sorted into separate populations.

As to this clone: The clone's antigen remains unknown. Per-base qualities were not stored, and no clone one base away is much larger.

For sequencing of the TCRbeta CDR3 region, genomic DNA was extracted from the sorted cells. The immunoSEQ Assay was used to sequence the TCRbeta CDR3 regions. Held by TCRdb, this immuneACCESS table contains in-frame sequences only and omits some clones. Under half of the omission traces to an unresolved V gene where checked; the cause of the rest is unknown. Present in this sample are about 73,000 clones, about 89% of which were seen just once. The ten largest clones add up to around 0.7% of the sample. This TCR came from an adult with an advanced solid tumor such as melanoma, head and neck, liver or kidney cancer. Sequencing was performed on CD4+ or CD8+ T cells sorted from blood, taken in a trial of the OX40 agonist ivuxolimab. The sequence is built from TRBV28 and TRBJ1-1; a stretch of 11 junction bases matches TRBD1. The DNA is as follows: TGTGCCAGCGGGACAGGGGGGACGAACACTGAAGCTTTCTTT. It translates to CASGTGGTNTEAFF.